This is a list of T cell receptor beta chains from one sample in a study of Ad26.COV2.S vaccination and SARS-CoV-2 variants. TCRdb's copy holds only in-frame clones and misses some; the assay was immunoSEQ multiplex PCR. The sample includes roughly 700,000 clones, more than 70% seen only once; the top ten take over 1.3%. This specimen consisted of peripheral blood, obtained in a trial of Ad26.COV2.S vaccine versus placebo. These receptors were taken from a person aged 18-60 years who received the Ad26.COV2.S COVID-19 vaccine or a placebo. Each CDR3 is given with its conserved first and last residue. The order of the fields is J gene, D gene, clone size, V gene, CDR3 DNA, CDR3 protein. The D gene is left open where the match is weak. The size entry is marked missing in some rows and otherwise reads once, few, many or a size class.

>TRBJ1-2|TRBD1|-|TRBV6-5
TGTGCCAGCAGCGCGGGACAGGGATTCTATGGCTACACCTTC
CASSAGQGFYGYTF
>TRBJ2-7|TRBD1|-|TRBV6-5
TGTGCCAGCAGACGGGGACAGAGCTACGAGCAGTACTTC
CASRRGQSYEQYF
>TRBJ1-4|-|-|TRBV10-1
TGCGCCAGCAACCTAAGAGCAGTTAAGAAAGGAAAACTGTTTTTT
CASNLRAVKKGKLFF
>TRBJ1-5|-|-|TRBV6-5
TGTGCCAGCAGTTGGGGCTTCAATCAGCCCCAGCATTTT
CASSWGFNQPQHF
>TRBJ2-5|-|few|TRBV5-1
TGCGCCAGCAGCTTGGGCGGGGCCCAAGAGACCCAGTACTTC
CASSLGGAQETQYF
>TRBJ1-1|TRBD1|-|TRBV27
TGTGCCAGCAGTGCCTGGACAGGGTCCACTGAAGCTTTCTTT
CASSAWTGSTEAFF
>TRBJ2-3|TRBD2|-|TRBV7-2
TGTGCCAGCAGCAGCGGGGGGTTCCTCACAGATACGCAGTATTTT
CASSSGGFLTDTQYF
>TRBJ2-3|-|once|TRBV5-5
TGTGCCAGCAGCTCCAGGAGCAAATTGGAAGGCACAGATACGCAGTATTTT
CASSSRSKLEGTDTQYF
>TRBJ1-1|-|-|TRBV3-1/TRBV3-2
TGTGCCAGCAGCCAAGGGCTGAACACTGAAGCTTTCTTT
CASSQGLNTEAFF
>TRBJ2-5|-|-|TRBV13
TGTGCCAGCAGCCTCAGGGCTCAAGAGACCCAGTACTTC
CASSLRAQETQYF
>TRBJ2-2|-|few|TRBV19
TGTGCCAGTAGTAAAGCTAGCGCGGGCACCGGGGAGCTGTTTTTT
CASSKASAGTGELFF
>TRBJ2-1|TRBD1|-|TRBV18
TGTGCCAGCTCACCCCAGGGGGCGTCTCTCAATGAGCAGTTCTTC
CASSPQGASLNEQFF
>TRBJ1-2|-|-|TRBV5-5
TGTGCCAGCAGCTTGAACCCAGGGCTGAATGGCTACACCTTC
CASSLNPGLNGYTF
>TRBJ1-5|-|-|TRBV3-1/TRBV3-2
TGTGCCAGCAGCCAAGGGGAGGGGAGCAATCAGCCCCAGCATTTT
CASSQGEGSNQPQHF
>TRBJ2-3|-|-|TRBV5-6
TGTGCCAGCAGCTCTCCTGGGAGCACAGATACGCAGTATTTT
CASSSPGSTDTQYF
>TRBJ2-7|TRBD1|-|TRBV6-4
TGTGCCAGCAGAACGGGACAGGGGGCCGAGGGCGAGCAGTACTTC
CASRTGQGAEGEQYF
>TRBJ1-5|TRBD1|-|TRBV19
TGTGCCAGTGATACTCCCCCGGGACAGACCTATAGCAATCAGCCCCAGCATTTT
CASDTPPGQTYSNQPQHF
>TRBJ1-2|-|once|TRBV6-6
TGTGCCAGCCAGCCCAGGGAGAACTATGGCTACACCTTC
CASQPRENYGYTF
>TRBJ1-3|TRBD1|-|TRBV18
TGTGCCAGCTCACCGGGACAGGGCCTAACCTCTGGAAACACCATATATTTT
CASSPGQGLTSGNTIYF
>TRBJ2-3|-|-|TRBV12-3/TRBV12-4
TGTGCCAGCAGTTTACGGGGAGCAGATACGCAGTATTTT
CASSLRGADTQYF
>TRBJ2-3|-|few|TRBV6-5
TGTGCCAGCAGTTACCGGGAGATAGCAGATACGCAGTATTTT
CASSYREIADTQYF
>TRBJ2-7|TRBD1|-|TRBV18
TGTGCCAGCACTCGGACAGGCCCTCTTTTGGGGGCGGGCCGCGAGCAGTACTTC
CASTRTGPLLGAGREQYF
>TRBJ2-5|-|-|TRBV7-9
TGTGCCAGCAGTCCATCCCCGTCGCCGGAAGAGACCCAGTACTTC
CASSPSPSPEETQYF
>TRBJ1-3|TRBD1|-|TRBV27
TGTGCCAGCCGCGGGACAGGGGCTGGAAACACCATATATTTT
CASRGTGAGNTIYF
>TRBJ2-3|-|-|TRBV7-6
TGTGCCAGCAGTCCCAGCGGGGATACGCAGTATTTT
CASSPSGDTQYF
>TRBJ1-2|-|-|TRBV18
TGTGCCAGCTCAGGGGAGAACTATGGCTACACCTTC
CASSGENYGYTF
>TRBJ1-1|-|-|TRBV15
TGTGCCACCAGCAGAGGGGGGACGACCAACACTGAAGCTTTCTTT
CATSRGGTTNTEAFF
>TRBJ1-1|TRBD1|-|TRBV5-1
TGCGCCAGCAGCCTAAACGGACAGGGTGACACTGAAGCTTTCTTT
CASSLNGQGDTEAFF
>TRBJ2-7|-|-|TRBV7-9
TGTGCCAGCAGCGCACAACTCTCGGGGGTGGGTAGCGACTACGAGCAGTACTTC
CASSAQLSGVGSDYEQYF
>TRBJ1-1|-|-|TRBV6-2/TRBV6-3
TGTGCCAGCAGTTACTCCGAGGGGAACACTGAAGCTTTCTTT
CASSYSEGNTEAFF
>TRBJ2-1|-|-|TRBV18
TGTGCCAGCTCACCTTATAGACAGGACAATGAGCAGTTCTTC
CASSPYRQDNEQFF
>TRBJ1-1|-|-|TRBV6-1
TGTGCCAGCAGTGAAATTTGGGGGTCTCAGACGAACACTGAAGCTTTCTTT
CASSEIWGSQTNTEAFF
>TRBJ1-1|-|few|TRBV5-8
TGTGCCAGCAGCTTGGGCTGGGTCCAAGCTTTCTTT
CASSLGWVQAFF
>TRBJ2-1|-|-|TRBV6-5
TGTGCCAGCAGTTGGGGGCAGGGGAGGATGGATGAGCAGTTCTTC
CASSWGQGRMDEQFF
>TRBJ2-1|-|-|TRBV4-1
TGCGCCAGCAGCCCTCAGGGCGGTCCCCCCTACAATGAGCAGTTCTTC
CASSPQGGPPYNEQFF
>TRBJ2-7|TRBD2|-|TRBV7-9
TGTGCCAGCAGCTCTAGCGGGAGTGGTGCGGGTGAGCAGTACTTC
CASSSSGSGAGEQYF
>TRBJ2-5|-|-|TRBV5-1
TGCGCCAGCAGCACGGGGGGCGGGGAGACCCAGTACTTC
CASSTGGGETQYF
>TRBJ2-1|TRBD1|-|TRBV6-2/TRBV6-3
TGTGCCAGCAGTCCCGGGACAGGACCAACCAATGAGCAGTTCTTC
CASSPGTGPTNEQFF
>TRBJ2-5|-|-|TRBV2
TGTGCCAGCAGTGAAAGGGGGGGTTTGAGAGAGACCCAGTACTTC
CASSERGGLRETQYF
>TRBJ2-7|-|-|TRBV7-8
TGTGCCAGCAGCCCGCCTTTAGCGGTTGAGCCCTACGAGCAGTACTTC
CASSPPLAVEPYEQYF
>TRBJ2-7|TRBD2|-|TRBV5-4
TGTGCCAGCAGCTTGAGCTCGGGAGGTCCCTACGAGCAGTACTTC
CASSLSSGGPYEQYF
>TRBJ2-2|TRBD2|-|TRBV27
TGTGCCACGCTGGGACTAGACCTTACCGGGGAGCTGTTTTTT
CATLGLDLTGELFF
>TRBJ2-7|-|-|TRBV6-5
TGTGCCAGCAGTTACTCGGGGGAGTTCTACGAGCAGTACTTC
CASSYSGEFYEQYF
>TRBJ2-2|TRBD1|-|TRBV2
TGTGCCAGCAGTGAAGGGACAGGGGCGAACACCGGGGAGCTGTTTTTT
CASSEGTGANTGELFF
>TRBJ2-2|-|-|TRBV7-2
TGTGCCAGCAGCTTAAAGGCTCTAGCAGGGCCCAACAGGACCCGGGAGCTGTTTTTT
CASSLKALAGPNRTRELFF
>TRBJ2-3|TRBD2|-|TRBV6-4
TGTGCCAGCAGTGACTCGAGCGGGGGGGCAGATACGCAGTATTTT
CASSDSSGGADTQYF
>TRBJ1-1|TRBD1|-|TRBV4-2
TGTGCCAGCAGCCAAGTTACAGGGGTGACTTTCTTT
CASSQVTGVTFF
>TRBJ2-6|TRBD2|once|TRBV18
TGTGCCAGCTCACGCAGCGGGGGCCCCTCTGGGGCCAACGTCCTGACTTTC
CASSRSGGPSGANVLTF
>TRBJ1-4|-|-|TRBV7-2
TGTGCCAGCAGCTTTCAGGGGAGTGGAGAAAAACTGTTTTTT
CASSFQGSGEKLFF
>TRBJ2-3|-|-|TRBV24-1
TGTGCCACCAGTGTACGTGGGCTCGGGGCAGATACGCAGTATTTT
CATSVRGLGADTQYF
>TRBJ2-2|-|-|TRBV4-3
TGCGCCAGCAGCTCCTTCCGGGGGGCGCAATGGTCCGGGGAGCTGTTTTTT
CASSSFRGAQWSGELFF
>TRBJ1-6|-|few|TRBV9
TGTGCCAGCAGCGTAGAACCCTTGGGTGATTCACCCCTCCACTTT
CASSVEPLGDSPLHF
>TRBJ2-7|TRBD1|-|TRBV30
TGTGCCTGGAGTGGGCAGGGGGATAACGAGCAGTACTTC
CAWSGQGDNEQYF
>TRBJ2-1|TRBD2|-|TRBV19
TGTGCCAGTAGCCTCCTAGCGGGAGGACTCAATGAGCAGTTCTTC
CASSLLAGGLNEQFF
>TRBJ2-1|TRBD2|-|TRBV19
TGTGCCAGTAGCCAAGGGACTAGCGGGAGAGGCTGGTACAATGAGCAGTTCTTC
CASSQGTSGRGWYNEQFF